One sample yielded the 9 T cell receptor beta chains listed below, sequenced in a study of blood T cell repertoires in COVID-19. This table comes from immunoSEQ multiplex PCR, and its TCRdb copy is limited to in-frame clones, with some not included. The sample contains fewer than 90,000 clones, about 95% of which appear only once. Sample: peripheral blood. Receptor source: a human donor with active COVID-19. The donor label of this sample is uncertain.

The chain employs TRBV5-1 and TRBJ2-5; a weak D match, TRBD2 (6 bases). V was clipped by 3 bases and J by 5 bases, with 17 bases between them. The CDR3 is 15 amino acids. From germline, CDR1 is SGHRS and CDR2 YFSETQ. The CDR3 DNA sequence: TGCGCCAGCAGCTGGGGGGTTGGGGTATGGGAGACCCAGTACTTC. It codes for CASSWGVGVWETQYF.

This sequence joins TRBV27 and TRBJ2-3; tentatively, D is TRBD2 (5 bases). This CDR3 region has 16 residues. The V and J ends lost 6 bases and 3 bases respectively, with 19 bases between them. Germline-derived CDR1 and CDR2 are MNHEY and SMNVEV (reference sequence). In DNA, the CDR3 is TGTGCCAGCAGCCAGAGTCCCTCGGGATCGACAGATACGCAGTATTTT. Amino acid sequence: CASSQSPSGSTDTQYF.

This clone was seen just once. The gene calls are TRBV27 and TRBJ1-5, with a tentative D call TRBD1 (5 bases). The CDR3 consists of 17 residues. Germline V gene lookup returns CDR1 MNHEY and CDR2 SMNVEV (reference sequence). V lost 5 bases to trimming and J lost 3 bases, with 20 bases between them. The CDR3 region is CASSPRWGTQFNQPQHF. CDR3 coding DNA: TGTGCCAGCAGTCCCAGATGGGGCACTCAATTCAATCAGCCCCAGCATTTT.

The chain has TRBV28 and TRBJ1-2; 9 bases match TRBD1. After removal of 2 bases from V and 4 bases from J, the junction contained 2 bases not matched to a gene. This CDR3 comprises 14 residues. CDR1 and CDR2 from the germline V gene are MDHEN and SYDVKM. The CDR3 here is CASSLNRGPYGYTF. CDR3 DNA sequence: TGTGCCAGCAGTTTAAACAGGGGGCCCTATGGCTACACCTTC.

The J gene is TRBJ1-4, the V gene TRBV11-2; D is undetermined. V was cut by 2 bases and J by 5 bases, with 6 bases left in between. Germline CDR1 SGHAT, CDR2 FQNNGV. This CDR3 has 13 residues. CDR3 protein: CASSLYPNEKLFF. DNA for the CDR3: TGTGCCAGCAGCTTATATCCGAATGAAAAACTGTTTTTT.

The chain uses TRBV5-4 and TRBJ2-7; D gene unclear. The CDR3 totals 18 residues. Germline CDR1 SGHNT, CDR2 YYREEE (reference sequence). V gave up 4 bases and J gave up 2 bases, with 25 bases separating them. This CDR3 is CASSLSQNSLSLAYEQYF. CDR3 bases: TGTGCCAGCAGCCTTAGTCAGAATAGTCTCTCTCTAGCCTACGAGCAGTACTTC.

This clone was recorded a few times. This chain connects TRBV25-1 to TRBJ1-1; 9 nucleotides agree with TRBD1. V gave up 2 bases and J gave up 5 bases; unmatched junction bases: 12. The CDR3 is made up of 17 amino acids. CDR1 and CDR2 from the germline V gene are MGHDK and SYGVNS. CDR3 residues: CASSEGKQGALVTEAFF. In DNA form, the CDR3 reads TGTGCCAGCAGTGAAGGAAAACAGGGGGCTTTGGTAACTGAAGCTTTCTTT.

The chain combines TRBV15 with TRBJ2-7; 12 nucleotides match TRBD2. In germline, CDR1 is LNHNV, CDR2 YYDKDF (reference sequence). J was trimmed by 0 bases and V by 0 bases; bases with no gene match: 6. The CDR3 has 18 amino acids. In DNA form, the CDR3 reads TGTGCCACCAGCAGAGATCCTAGCGGGGGGGCCCACTCCTACGAGCAGTACTTC. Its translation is CATSRDPSGGAHSYEQYF.

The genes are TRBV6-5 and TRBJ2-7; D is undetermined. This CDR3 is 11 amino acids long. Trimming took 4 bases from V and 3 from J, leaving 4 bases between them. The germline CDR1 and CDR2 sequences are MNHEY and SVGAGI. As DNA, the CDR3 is TGTGCCAGCAGTTCCAACTACGAGCAGTACTTC. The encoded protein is CASSSNYEQYF.